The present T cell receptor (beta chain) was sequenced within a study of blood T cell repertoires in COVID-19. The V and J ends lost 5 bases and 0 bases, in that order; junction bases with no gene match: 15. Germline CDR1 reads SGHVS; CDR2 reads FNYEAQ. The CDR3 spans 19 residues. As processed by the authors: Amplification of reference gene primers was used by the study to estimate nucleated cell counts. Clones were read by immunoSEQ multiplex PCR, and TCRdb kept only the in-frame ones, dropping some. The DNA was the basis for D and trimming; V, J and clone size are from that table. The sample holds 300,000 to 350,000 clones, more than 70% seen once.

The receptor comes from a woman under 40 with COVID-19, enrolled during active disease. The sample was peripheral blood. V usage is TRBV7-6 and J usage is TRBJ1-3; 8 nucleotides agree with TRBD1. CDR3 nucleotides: TGTGCCAGCAGCCAAAAAAAAACCGGGACAGGCCACTCTGGAAACACCATATATTTT. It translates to CASSQKKTGTGHSGNTIYF.